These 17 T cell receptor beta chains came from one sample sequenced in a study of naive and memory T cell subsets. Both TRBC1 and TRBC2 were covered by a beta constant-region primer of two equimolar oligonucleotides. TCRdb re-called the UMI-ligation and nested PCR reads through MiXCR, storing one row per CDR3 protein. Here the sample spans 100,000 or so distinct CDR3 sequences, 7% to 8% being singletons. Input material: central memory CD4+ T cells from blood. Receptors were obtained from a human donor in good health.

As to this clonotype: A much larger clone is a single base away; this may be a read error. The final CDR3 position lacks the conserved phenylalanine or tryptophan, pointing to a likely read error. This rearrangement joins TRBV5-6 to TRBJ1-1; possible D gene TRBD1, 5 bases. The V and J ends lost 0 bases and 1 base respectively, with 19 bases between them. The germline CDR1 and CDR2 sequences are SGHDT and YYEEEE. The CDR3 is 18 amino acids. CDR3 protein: CASSLAMAYGRENTEAFS. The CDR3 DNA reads TGTGCCAGCAGCTTGGCCATGGCGTACGGCAGGGAGAACACTGAAGCTTTCTCT.

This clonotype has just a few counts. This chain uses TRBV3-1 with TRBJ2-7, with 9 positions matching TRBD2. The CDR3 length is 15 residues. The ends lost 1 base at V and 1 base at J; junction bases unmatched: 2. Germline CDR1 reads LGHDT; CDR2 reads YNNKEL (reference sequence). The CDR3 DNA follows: TGTGCCAGCAGCCAAGTTAGCGGGAGATCCTACGAGCAGTACTTC. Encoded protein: CASSQVSGRSYEQYF.

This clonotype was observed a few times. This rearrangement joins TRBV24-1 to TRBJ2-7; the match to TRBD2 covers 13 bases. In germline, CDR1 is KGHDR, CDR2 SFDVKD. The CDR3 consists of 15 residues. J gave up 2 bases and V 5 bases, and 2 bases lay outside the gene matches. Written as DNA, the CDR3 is TGTGCCACCAGTGTTGGGACTAGCGGGACCTACGAGCAGTACTTC. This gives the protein CATSVGTSGTYEQYF.

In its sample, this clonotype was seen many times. CDR3 loop: CASSYYSEAFF. The CDR3, as DNA: TGTGCCAGCAGTTACTATTCTGAAGCTTTCTTT. The chain joins TRBV6-2 or TRBV6-3 to TRBJ1-1; D remains ambiguous. CDR1 is MNHEY, CDR2 SVGEGT, per germline. Trimming stripped 1 base from V and 6 bases from J, with 3 bases between. The CDR3 has 11 residues.

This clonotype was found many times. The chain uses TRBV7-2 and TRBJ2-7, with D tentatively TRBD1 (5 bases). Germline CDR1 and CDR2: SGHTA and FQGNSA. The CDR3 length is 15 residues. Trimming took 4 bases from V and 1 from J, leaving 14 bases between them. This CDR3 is CASSYTYDRSYEQYF. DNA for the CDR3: TGTGCCAGCAGCTATACTTACGACAGATCCTACGAGCAGTACTTC.

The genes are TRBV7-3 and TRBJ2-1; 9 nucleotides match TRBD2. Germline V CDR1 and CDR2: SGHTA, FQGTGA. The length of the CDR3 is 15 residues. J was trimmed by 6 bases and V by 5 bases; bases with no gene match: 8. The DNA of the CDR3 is TGTGCCAGCAGCCCTGGTAGCGGGAGAGGCAATGAGCAGTTCTTC. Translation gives CASSPGSGRGNEQFF.

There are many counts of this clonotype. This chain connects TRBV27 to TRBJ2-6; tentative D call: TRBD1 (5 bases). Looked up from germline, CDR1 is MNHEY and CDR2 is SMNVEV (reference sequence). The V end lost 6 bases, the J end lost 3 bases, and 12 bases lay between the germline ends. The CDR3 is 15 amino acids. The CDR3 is CASRPRVFGANVLTF. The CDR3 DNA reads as TGTGCCAGCAGACCCAGGGTTTTTGGGGCCAACGTCCTGACTTTC.

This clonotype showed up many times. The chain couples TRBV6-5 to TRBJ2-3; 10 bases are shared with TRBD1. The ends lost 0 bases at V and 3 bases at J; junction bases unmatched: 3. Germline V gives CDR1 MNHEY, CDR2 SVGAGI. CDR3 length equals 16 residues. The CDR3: CASSYSRTGGTDTQYF. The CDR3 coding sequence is TGTGCCAGCAGTTACTCACGGACAGGGGGGACAGATACGCAGTATTTT.

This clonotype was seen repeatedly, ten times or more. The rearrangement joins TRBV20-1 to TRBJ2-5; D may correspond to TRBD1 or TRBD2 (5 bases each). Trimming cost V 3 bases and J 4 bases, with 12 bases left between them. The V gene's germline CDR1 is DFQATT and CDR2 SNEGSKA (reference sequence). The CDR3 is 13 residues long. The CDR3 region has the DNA TGCAGTGCTAGTCCTGGGGCGGGAGAGACCCAGTACTTC. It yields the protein CSASPGAGETQYF.

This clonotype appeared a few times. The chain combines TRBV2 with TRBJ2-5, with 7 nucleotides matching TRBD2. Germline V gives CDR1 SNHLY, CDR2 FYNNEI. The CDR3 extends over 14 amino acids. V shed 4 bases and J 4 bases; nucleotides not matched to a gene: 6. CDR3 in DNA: TGTGCCAGCAGTGGAAATGGCGGGAGAGAGACCCAGTACTTC. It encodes CASSGNGGRETQYF.

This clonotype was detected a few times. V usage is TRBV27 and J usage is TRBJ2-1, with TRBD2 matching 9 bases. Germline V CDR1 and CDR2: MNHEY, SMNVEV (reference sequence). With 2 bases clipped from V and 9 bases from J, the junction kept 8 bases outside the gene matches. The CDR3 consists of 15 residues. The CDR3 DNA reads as TGTGCCAGCAGTTTAACCCGTAGCGGGAGCAGTGAGCAGTTCTTC. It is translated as CASSLTRSGSSEQFF.

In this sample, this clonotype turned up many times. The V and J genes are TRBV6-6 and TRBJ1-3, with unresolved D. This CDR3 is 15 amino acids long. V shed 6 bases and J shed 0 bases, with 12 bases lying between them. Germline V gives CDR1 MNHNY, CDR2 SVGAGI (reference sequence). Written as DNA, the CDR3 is TGTGCCAGCAGCCTAGGGCCAAGCTCTGGAAACACCATATATTTT. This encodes CASSLGPSSGNTIYF.

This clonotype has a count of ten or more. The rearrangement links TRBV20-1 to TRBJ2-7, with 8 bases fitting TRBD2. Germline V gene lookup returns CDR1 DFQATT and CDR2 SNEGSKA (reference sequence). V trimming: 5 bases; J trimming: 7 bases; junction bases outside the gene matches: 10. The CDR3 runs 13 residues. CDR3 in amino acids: CSAVLSGVAEQYF. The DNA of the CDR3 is TGCAGTGCTGTTCTTAGCGGGGTTGCGGAGCAGTACTTC.

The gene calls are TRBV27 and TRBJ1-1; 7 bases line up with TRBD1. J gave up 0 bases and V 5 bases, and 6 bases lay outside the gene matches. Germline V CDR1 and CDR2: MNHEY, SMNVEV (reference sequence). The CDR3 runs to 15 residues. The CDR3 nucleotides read TGTGCCAGCAGTGTGACAGGGAACATGAACACTGAAGCTTTCTTT. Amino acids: CASSVTGNMNTEAFF.

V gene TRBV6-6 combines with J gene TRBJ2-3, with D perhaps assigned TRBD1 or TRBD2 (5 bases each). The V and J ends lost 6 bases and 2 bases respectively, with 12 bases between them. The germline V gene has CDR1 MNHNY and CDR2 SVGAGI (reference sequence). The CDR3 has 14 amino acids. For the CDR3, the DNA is TGTGCCAGCAGCGCTGGGACCACCACAGATACGCAGTATTTT. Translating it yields CASSAGTTTDTQYF.

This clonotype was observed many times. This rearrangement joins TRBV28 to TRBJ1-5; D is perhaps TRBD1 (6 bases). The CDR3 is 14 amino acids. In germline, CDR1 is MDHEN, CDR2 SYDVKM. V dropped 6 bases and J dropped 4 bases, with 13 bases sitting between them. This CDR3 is CASSLGQQNQPQHF. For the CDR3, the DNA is TGTGCCAGCAGCCTCGGACAGCAAAATCAGCCCCAGCATTTT.

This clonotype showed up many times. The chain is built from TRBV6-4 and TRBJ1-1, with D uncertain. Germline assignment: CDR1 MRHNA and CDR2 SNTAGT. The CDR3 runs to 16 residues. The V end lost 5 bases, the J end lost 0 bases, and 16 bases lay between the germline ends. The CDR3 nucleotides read TGTGCCAGCAGTCGCCCCAGTTCGCCCATGAACACTGAAGCTTTCTTT. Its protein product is CASSRPSSPMNTEAFF.